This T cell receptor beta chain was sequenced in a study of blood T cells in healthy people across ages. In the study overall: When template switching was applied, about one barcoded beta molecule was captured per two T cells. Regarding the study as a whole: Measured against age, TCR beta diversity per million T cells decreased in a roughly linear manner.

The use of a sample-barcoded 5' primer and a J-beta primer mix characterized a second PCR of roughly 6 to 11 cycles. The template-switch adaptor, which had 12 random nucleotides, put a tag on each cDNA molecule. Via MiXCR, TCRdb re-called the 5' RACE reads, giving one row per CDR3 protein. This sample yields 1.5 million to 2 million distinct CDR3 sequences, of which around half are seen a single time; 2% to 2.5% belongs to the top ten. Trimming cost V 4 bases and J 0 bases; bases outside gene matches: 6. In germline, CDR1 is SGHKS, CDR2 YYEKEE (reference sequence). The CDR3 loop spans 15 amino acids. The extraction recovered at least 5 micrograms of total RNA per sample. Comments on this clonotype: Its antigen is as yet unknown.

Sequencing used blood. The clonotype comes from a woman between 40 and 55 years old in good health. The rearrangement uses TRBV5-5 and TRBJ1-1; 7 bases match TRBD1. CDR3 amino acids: CASSTKTGMNTEAFF. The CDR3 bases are TGTGCCAGCAGCACAAAGACAGGGATGAACACTGAAGCTTTCTTT. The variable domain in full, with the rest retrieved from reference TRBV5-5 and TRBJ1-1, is DAGVTQSPTHLIKTRGQQVTLRCSPISGHKSVSWYQQVLGQGPQFIFQYYEKEERGRGNFPDRFSARQFPNYSSELNVNALLLGDSALYLCASSTKTGMNTEAFFGQGTRLTVV.